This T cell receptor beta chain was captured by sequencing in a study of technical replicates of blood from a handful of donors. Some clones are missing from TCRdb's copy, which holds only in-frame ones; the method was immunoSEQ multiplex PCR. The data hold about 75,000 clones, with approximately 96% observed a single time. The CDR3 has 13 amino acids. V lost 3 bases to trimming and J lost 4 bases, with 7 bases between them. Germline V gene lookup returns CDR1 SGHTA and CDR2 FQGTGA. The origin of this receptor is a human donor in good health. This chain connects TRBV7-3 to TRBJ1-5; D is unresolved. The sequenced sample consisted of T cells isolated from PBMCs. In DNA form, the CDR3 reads TGTGCCAGCAGCTTTGGAGGTAATCAGCCCCAGCATTTT. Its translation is CASSFGGNQPQHF.